Listed below are T cell receptor beta chains from one sample, sequenced in a study of shared clonotypes between healthy human individuals. The protocol was immunoSEQ multiplex PCR, while the TCRdb copy is restricted to in-frame clones and leaves out a portion. The repertoire has around 2.5 million clones, more than 85% of them found once; the top ten carry about 0.34%. Sequenced sample: naive CD4+ T cells from PBMCs. These TCRs come from a man between 18 and 35 years old in good health. Some clones in this sample may be carry-over from other donors' samples. CDR3s include the opening cysteine and the closing phenylalanine or tryptophan. Fields, in order: clone size, J gene, V gene, D gene, CDR3 length, CDR3 protein, CDR3 DNA. A D gene is named only where the DNA matches it firmly. Clone size is shown for a subset of rows, as once, few, many or a class of expanded clone.

NA | TRBJ2-1 | TRBV5-1 | TRBD1 | 15 | CASSQGTGGVNEQFF | TGCGCCAGCAGCCAAGGGACAGGGGGAGTTAATGAGCAGTTCTTC
NA | TRBJ1-1 | TRBV25-1 | NA | 13 | CASSDGTRRGAFF | TGTGCCAGCAGTGACGGGACCCGGAGGGGAGCTTTCTTT
NA | TRBJ1-1 | TRBV5-1 | NA | 15 | CASSLGLGRNTEAFF | TGCGCCAGCAGCTTGGGTTTAGGGAGGAACACTGAAGCTTTCTTT
NA | TRBJ2-1 | TRBV5-5 | NA | 12 | CASSVNRLEQFF | TGTGCCAGCAGCGTGAACCGACTGGAGCAGTTCTTC
NA | TRBJ1-2 | TRBV2 | NA | 12 | CASSLGQLGYTF | TGTGCCAGCAGCTTAGGACAGCTTGGCTACACCTTC
NA | TRBJ2-6 | TRBV4-3 | NA | 17 | CASSQEARGGGANVLTF | TGCGCCAGCAGCCAAGAGGCCAGGGGAGGTGGGGCCAACGTCCTGACTTTC
NA | TRBJ2-1 | TRBV5-6 | NA | 12 | CASNRLSNEQFF | TGTGCCAGCAACCGACTTAGCAATGAGCAGTTCTTC
once | TRBJ2-5 | TRBV2 | TRBD1 | 13 | CASNQGQGETQYF | TGTGCCAGCAATCAGGGACAGGGCGAGACCCAGTACTTC
NA | TRBJ2-7 | TRBV28 | NA | 16 | CASSPFPSPPSYEQYF | TGTGCCAGCAGTCCCTTCCCCAGCCCCCCCTCTTACGAGCAGTACTTC
NA | TRBJ2-1 | TRBV14 | TRBD2 | 13 | CASSHVAGATQFF | TGTGCCAGCAGCCACGTAGCGGGAGCCACGCAGTTCTTC
NA | TRBJ2-7 | TRBV30 | NA | 14 | CAWGGLRSSYEQYF | TGTGCCTGGGGGGGGCTCCGTAGCTCCTACGAGCAGTACTTC
NA | TRBJ1-5 | TRBV19 | NA | 14 | CASGGREGSQPQHF | TGTGCCAGTGGGGGACGGGAGGGGAGTCAGCCCCAGCATTTT
NA | TRBJ1-2 | TRBV2 | NA | 14 | CASTKTESNYGYTF | TGTGCCAGCACGAAGACGGAGAGCAACTATGGCTACACCTTC
NA | TRBJ2-7 | TRBV4-1 | TRBD2 | 14 | CASSQPRERNEQYF | TGCGCCAGCAGCCAACCGCGGGAGAGGAACGAGCAGTACTTC
NA | TRBJ2-1 | TRBV7-6 | NA | 15 | CASSLNWRRTNEQFF | TGTGCCAGCAGCTTAAACTGGCGGCGGACCAATGAGCAGTTCTTC
once | TRBJ2-7 | TRBV28 | TRBD2 | 14 | CASSFLAGVGEQYF | TGTGCCAGCAGTTTCTTAGCGGGAGTGGGGGAGCAGTACTTC
NA | TRBJ1-1 | TRBV18 | NA | 13 | CASSPTAGTEAFF | TGTGCCAGCTCACCCACCGCGGGCACTGAAGCTTTCTTT
NA | TRBJ1-1 | TRBV7-2 | TRBD1 | 13 | CAAGDRAGTEAFF | TGTGCCGCGGGGGACAGGGCCGGTACTGAAGCTTTCTTT
NA | TRBJ1-2 | TRBV28 | NA | 13 | CASSLGTFYGYTF | TGTGCCAGCAGTTTAGGGACCTTCTATGGCTACACCTTC
NA | TRBJ2-4 | TRBV30 | NA | 15 | CAWSGLALAKNIQYF | TGTGCCTGGAGTGGGTTAGCGTTAGCCAAAAACATTCAGTACTTC